This is a list of T cell receptor beta chains from one sample in a study of Graves' ophthalmopathy and Graves' hyperthyroidism. Each CDR3 protein gets one entry after TCRdb re-called the multiplex PCR reads with MiXCR. Counted here are over 150,000 distinct CDR3 sequences, more than 30% occurring once; the ten biggest clones make up under 6.5%. The specimen was peripheral blood. These receptors were taken from a woman in her thirties or forties with Graves' ophthalmopathy. CDR3s include the opening cysteine and the closing phenylalanine or tryptophan. The D gene is left open where the match is weak. Clone size, where shown, is once, few, many, or a class for clones that have expanded.

D gene	clone size	J gene	V gene	CDR3 DNA	CDR3 protein
-	-	TRBJ2-5	TRBV19	TGTGCCAGTAGTACCCCAGGGTCCCAAGAGACCCAGTACTTC	CASSTPGSQETQYF
-	-	TRBJ1-5	TRBV28	TGTGCCAGCAGTCTCATCCCGTATAGCAATCAGCCCCAGCATTTT	CASSLIPYSNQPQHF
TRBD2	-	TRBJ2-7	TRBV27	TGTGCCAGCAGTTTTGGTGGCCTAGCGGGAGTATTGAGCGAGCAGTACTTC	CASSFGGLAGVLSEQYF
TRBD1	many	TRBJ1-2	TRBV12-3/TRBV12-4	TGTGCCAGCAGTTTAATAGGGACAGGGTATGGCTACACCTTC	CASSLIGTGYGYTF
TRBD2	many	TRBJ2-4	TRBV30	TGTGCCTGGAGTGAGTTGCGGGAGTTCGCCAAAAACATTCAGTACTTC	CAWSELREFAKNIQYF
-	-	TRBJ2-2	TRBV6-2/TRBV6-3	TGTGCCAGCAGTCTTAGGACCTATGGCACCGGGGAGCTGTTTTTT	CASSLRTYGTGELFF
-	-	TRBJ2-1	TRBV6-5	TGTGCCAGCAGTTACTGGGGGAGTAACAGGAATGAGCAGTTCTTC	CASSYWGSNRNEQFF
-	-	TRBJ2-4	TRBV27	TGTGCCAGCAGTCTAACAGGAAACATTCAGTACTTC	CASSLTGNIQYF
TRBD2	many	TRBJ2-7	TRBV28	TGTGCCAGCAGTAGTCCTAGCGGGAAATACGAGCAGTACTTC	CASSSPSGKYEQYF
TRBD2	many	TRBJ2-7	TRBV6-6	TGTGCCAGCAGTTCGATCACACGACGTGGGGCTAGCGGGAGTTACGAGCAGTACTTC	CASSSITRRGASGSYEQYF
-	many	TRBJ2-5	TRBV15	TGTGCCACCAGCAGAGATAGGGGGGGGGCCGTGGAGACCCAGTACTTC	CATSRDRGGAVETQYF
-	many	TRBJ2-6	TRBV3-2	TGTGCCAGCAGCCGGGACAGGGGGAGTTCTGGGGCCAACGTCCTGACTTTC	CASSRDRGSSGANVLTF
-	many	TRBJ2-7	TRBV6-2/TRBV6-3	TGTGCCAGCAGGGACCGTTGGGTATCAAAGTACGAGCAGTACTTC	CASRDRWVSKYEQYF
-	-	TRBJ1-5	TRBV7-8	TGTGCCAGCAGCTTATTCAAGGGTCAGCCCCAGCATTTT	CASSLFKGQPQHF
-	many	TRBJ1-2	TRBV6-5	TGTGCCAGCAGTTACTCGGAAGGTGGCTACACCTTC	CASSYSEGGYTF
TRBD1	many	TRBJ2-7	TRBV6-1	TGTGCCAGCAGTAAAACAGGGGTCGAGCAGTACTTC	CASSKTGVEQYF
-	many	TRBJ1-3	TRBV12-3/TRBV12-4	TGTGCCAGCAGTTTAGGAGGTGAAAACACCATATATTTT	CASSLGGENTIYF
-	many	TRBJ1-6	TRBV27	TGTGCCAGCAGTCCGTACGGGACGGTGAATTCACCCCTCCACTTT	CASSPYGTVNSPLHF
TRBD1	many	TRBJ1-6	TRBV6-5	TGTGCCAGCAGTACCGGACAGGGCTATAATTCACCCCTCCACTTT	CASSTGQGYNSPLHF
TRBD2	many	TRBJ2-7	TRBV2	TGTGCCAGCCACTGGACTAGCGGCTTATCCTACGAGCAGTACTTC	CASHWTSGLSYEQYF
-	few	TRBJ1-2	TRBV28	TGTGCCAGCAGTTTATTGGGGGTCCTAAACTATGGCTACACCTTC	CASSLLGVLNYGYTF
-	-	TRBJ1-2	TRBV11-2	TGTGCCAGCAGCTTAGAGAAAAATGGCTACACCTTC	CASSLEKNGYTF
-	many	TRBJ1-5	TRBV6-1	TGTGCCAGCAGTGCTATTGGTCAGCCCCAGCATTTT	CASSAIGQPQHF
-	-	TRBJ1-5	TRBV12-3/TRBV12-4	TGTGCCAGCAGTTCCGGGCAGAATCAGCCCCAGCATTTT	CASSSGQNQPQHF
-	many	TRBJ2-7	TRBV9	TGTGCCAGCAGCGTAACTCCTGCCTACGAGCAGTACTTC	CASSVTPAYEQYF
-	-	TRBJ2-5	TRBV12-3/TRBV12-4	TGTGCCAGCAGTTTCAGGGTTGAGACCCAGTACTTC	CASSFRVETQYF
-	many	TRBJ1-5	TRBV6-5	TGTGCCAGCAGTTACCCACAGGGTGGCAATCAGCCCCAGCATTTT	CASSYPQGGNQPQHF
-	-	TRBJ1-6	TRBV28	TGTGCCAGCAGGACTAATAGGAACTATAATTCACCCCTCCACTTT	CASRTNRNYNSPLHF
-	-	TRBJ2-5	TRBV6-1	TGTGCCAGCAGTCCGCAAGTCCTAGCCCCAGGGACCCAGTACTTC	CASSPQVLAPGTQYF
-	many	TRBJ2-5	TRBV12-3/TRBV12-4	TGTGCCAGCAGTCGAACCTTGGGAATCGAACTAGAGACCCAGTACTTC	CASSRTLGIELETQYF
-	-	TRBJ2-5	TRBV6-2/TRBV6-3	TGTGCCAGCAGTTTTTCTGGGGGGACCCAGTACTTC	CASSFSGGTQYF
-	-	TRBJ1-1	TRBV11-2	TGTGCCAGCAGCTTAGATTGGCGGACAGTAGGTCTTTCGGACACTGAAGCTTTCTTT	CASSLDWRTVGLSDTEAFF
-	few	TRBJ1-1	TRBV6-1	TGTGCCAGCAGTGAAGGGGCAGGGAGGGGGACTGAAGCTTTCTTT	CASSEGAGRGTEAFF
-	many	TRBJ2-5	TRBV7-8	TGTGCCAGCAGCTTAACGGAGAGGGGGGGGATGGAGACCCAGTACTTC	CASSLTERGGMETQYF